The sample holds many counts of the clone carrying this TCR beta chain. The sample comes from a study of tumor-infiltrating lymphocytes in oesophageal squamous cell carcinoma. Via MiXCR, TCRdb re-called the PCR reads, giving one row per CDR3 protein. The top ten clones hold about a sixth of a sample with some 6,700 distinct CDR3 sequences, approximately 15% of them seen once. Germline loops: CDR1 SNHLY, CDR2 FYNNEI. The length of the CDR3 is 14 residues. V was cut by 1 base and J by 3 bases, with 10 bases left in between. This receptor was obtained from a male donor with esophageal squamous cell carcinoma. The chain links TRBV2 to TRBJ2-7; D gene ambiguous. Sequencing used esophageal tumor tissue. CDR3: CASSEGPTHYEQYF. DNA of the CDR3: TGTGCCAGCAGTGAAGGGCCTACTCACTACGAGCAGTACTTC.